This TCR beta chain comes out of a study of Tregs in tolerant kidney transplant recipients. The study, taken as a whole, reports: Tolerant patients' donor-specific Tregs expanded beyond overall Tregs, suggesting antigen-driven growth. No direct test of biological reproducibility was done here.

Data came from immunoSEQ multiplex PCR; TCRdb stores just in-frame clones and leaves some out. The data hold 110,000 or so clones, with around 89% observed a single time. The CDR3 covers 17 residues. V shed 0 bases and J 4 bases; nucleotides not matched to a gene: 9. Germline V gene sequence: CDR1 SQVTM, CDR2 ANQGSEA. CD4+CD25+CD127- Tregs, CD4+CD25- non-Tregs, CD4 and CD8 cells were sorted. A remark on this clone: What it recognizes is unknown.

This clonotype was sampled from a human donor who received a combined kidney and bone marrow transplant. The sequenced sample was CD4+ T cells from blood, obtained before the transplant. This chain connects TRBV29-1 to TRBJ1-2, with 12 bases aligning to TRBD1. Written as DNA, the CDR3 is TGCAGCGTTGAAGATTGGGGGACAGGGGGCAGTACCTATGGCTACACCTTC. It specifies CSVEDWGTGGSTYGYTF.